One and the same sample provided the 27 T cell receptor beta chains below, sequenced in a study of T cells in narcolepsy. Assay used: immunoSEQ multiplex PCR; TCRdb lists only in-frame clones, some missing. This sample carries over 25,000 clones, around nine tenths of them seen once, and the ten largest clones take 1% to 1.3%. Sequencing input: CD45RA- memory CD4+ T cells from PBMCs. The receptors stem from a human donor with narcolepsy.

The rearrangement links TRBV5-1 to TRBJ2-1, with 9 bases identical to TRBD2. J was trimmed by 7 bases and V by 4 bases; bases with no gene match: 12. CDR3 length equals 16 residues. The germline V gene encodes CDR1 SGHRS and CDR2 YFSETQ. The CDR3 protein is CASSPSGGPERNEQFF. CDR3 in DNA: TGCGCCAGCAGCCCAAGCGGGGGGCCTGAAAGGAATGAGCAGTTCTTC.

This rearrangement joins TRBV4-1 to TRBJ2-2; no definite D call. Germline V CDR1 and CDR2: MGHRA, YSYEKL. Trimming shortened V by 0 bases and J by 6 bases, and 8 bases separated the two germline ends. The CDR3 spans 14 residues. CDR3 amino acids: CASSQDPVAGELFF. The CDR3 DNA sequence: TGCGCCAGCAGCCAAGATCCAGTCGCCGGGGAGCTGTTTTTT.

This chain connects TRBV7-9 to TRBJ1-3, with D possibly being TRBD1 (5 bases). CDR1 is SEHNR, CDR2 FQNEAQ, per germline (reference sequence). This CDR3 is 14 amino acids long. V dropped 3 bases and J dropped 4 bases, with 10 bases sitting between them. The CDR3 DNA reads TGTGCCAGCAGCTTGTCGGCAGGGGGAAACACCATATATTTT. Protein product: CASSLSAGGNTIYF. Using reference TRBV7-9 and TRBJ1-3 for the parts outside the CDR3, the full variable domain is DTGVSQNPRHKITKRGQNVTFRCDPISEHNRLYWYRQTLGQGPEFLTYFQNEAQLEKSRLLSDRFSAERPKGSFSTLEIQRTEQGDSAMYLCASSLSAGGNTIYFGEGSWLTVV.

The chain couples TRBV6-1 to TRBJ2-6, with a weak D call TRBD1 (5 bases). The CDR3 length is 13 residues. The V end lost 6 bases, the J end lost 2 bases, and 5 bases lay between the germline ends. CDR1 and CDR2 from the germline V gene are MNHNS and SASEGT. CDR3 DNA sequence: TGTGCCAGCAGCAGGGCTGGGGCCAACGTCCTGACTTTC. Amino acids: CASSRAGANVLTF.

The gene calls are TRBV10-3 and TRBJ2-5; maybe TRBD1 (5 bases). This CDR3 comprises 12 residues. The germline V and J ends were trimmed by 6 bases and 5 bases, with 10 bases remaining between them. CDR1 is ENHRY, CDR2 SYGVKD, per germline. CDR3 in amino acids: CAISRVGETQYF. In DNA, the CDR3 is TGTGCCATCAGCAGGGTAGGCGAGACCCAGTACTTC.

Details on this clone: One end of the junction varies from germline; a read error may be responsible. This chain links TRBV28 with TRBJ2-4; TRBD1 is a possible D gene (7 bases). CDR1 is MDHEN and CDR2 is SYDVKM in the germline V gene. The CDR3 runs 13 residues. CDR3 sequence (DNA): TGTGCCAGCAGTTCGTACGATCGACAGGGAGGTGGCTTC. Translated: CASSSYDRQGGGF.

The chain is built from TRBV11-2 and TRBJ1-1; D is ambiguous. Trimming removed 3 bases at V and 1 base at J, with 6 bases between. Germline V CDR1 and CDR2: SGHAT, FQNNGV. The CDR3 contains 13 residues. The chain's CDR3 is CASSFAGNTEAFF. CDR3 nucleotides: TGTGCCAGCAGCTTCGCAGGGAACACTGAAGCTTTCTTT.

V usage is TRBV5-6 and J usage is TRBJ1-2; D is uncertain. V was shortened by 2 bases and J by 4 bases, with 9 bases between the two germline ends. CDR1 and CDR2 from the germline V gene are SGHDT and YYEEEE. This CDR3 has 13 amino acids. As DNA, the CDR3 is TGTGCCAGCAGCTTACCGGGTGCCTATGGCTACACCTTC. It specifies CASSLPGAYGYTF.

This chain uses TRBV5-1 with TRBJ1-4, with TRBD1 identical over 9 bases. The CDR3 contains 14 residues. The germline CDR1 and CDR2 sequences are SGHRS and YFSETQ. After removal of 4 bases from V and 8 bases from J, the junction contained 6 bases not matched to a gene. As DNA, the CDR3 is TGCGCCAGCAGCAGGACAGGGGTCGGGGAAAAACTGTTTTTT. Its protein product is CASSRTGVGEKLFF.

This clone turned up a few times. The chain employs TRBV5-8 and TRBJ1-4; perhaps TRBD1 as D (6 bases). Germline-derived CDR1 and CDR2 are SGHTS and YDEGEE. This CDR3 comprises 15 residues. Trimming took 4 bases from V and 0 from J, leaving 10 bases between them. The CDR3 is CASSPGQTTNEKLFF. CDR3 coding DNA: TGTGCCAGCAGCCCCGGACAGACAACTAATGAAAAACTGTTTTTT.

J is TRBJ2-2 and V is TRBV7-2; weak D call: TRBD1 (6 bases). In germline, CDR1 is SGHTA, CDR2 FQGNSA. V was trimmed by 1 base and J by 6 bases, leaving 18 bases between them. This CDR3 region has 17 residues. CDR3 coding DNA: TGTGCCAGCAGCTTAGATCCCGTGGGCAGGGGTGCCGGGGAGCTGTTTTTT. The encoded protein is CASSLDPVGRGAGELFF.

About this clone: Other DNA sequences in the same sample also yield this CDR3. The V gene is TRBV6-1, the J gene TRBJ2-1; a possible D gene is TRBD1 (5 bases). The CDR3 is 12 residues long. Germline lookup yields CDR1 MNHNS and CDR2 SASEGT. V lost 6 bases and J lost 8, with 11 bases in between. The CDR3 reads CASRPTGYEQFF. CDR3 DNA sequence: TGTGCCAGCAGGCCTACAGGCTATGAGCAGTTCTTC.

This sequence joins TRBV5-1 and TRBJ1-2; 7 bases match TRBD1. With V trimmed by 0 bases and J by 2 bases, 4 bases remained unmatched. Germline V CDR1 and CDR2: SGHRS, YFSETQ. This CDR3 is built from 15 residues. This CDR3 reads CASSLVAGGNYGYTF. The CDR3 coding sequence is TGCGCCAGCAGCTTGGTTGCAGGGGGAAACTATGGCTACACCTTC.

This clone was seen only once. The chain carries TRBV11-3 and TRBJ1-1; tentative D call: TRBD1 (5 bases). The CDR3 sequence is 14 residues long. CDR1 is SGHNT and CDR2 is YENEEA in the germline V gene. V lost 5 bases, J lost 6 bases, and 16 bases lay in between. The DNA of the CDR3 is TGTGCCAGCAGCCCAGGGATGGGGCGCCCTGAAGCTTTCTTT. Amino acids: CASSPGMGRPEAFF.

The V and J genes are TRBV7-2 and TRBJ1-2, with 7 bases fitting TRBD1. The ends lost 1 base at V and 9 bases at J; junction bases unmatched: 8. Germline values: CDR1 SGHTA, CDR2 FQGNSA. The CDR3 loop spans 14 amino acids. The CDR3 sequence: CASSLEGDRVSYTF. CDR3 coding DNA: TGTGCCAGCAGCTTAGAAGGAGACAGGGTGAGCTACACCTTC. Drawing the rest from reference TRBV7-2 and TRBJ1-2, the complete variable domain is GAGVSQSPSNKVTEKGKDVELRCDPISGHTALYWYRQSLGQGLEFLIYFQGNSAPDKSGLPSDRFSAERTGGSVSTLTIQRTQQEDSAVYLCASSLEGDRVSYTFGSGTRLTVV.

This clone has only one observation. J is TRBJ2-1 and V is TRBV5-1; D unclear. Trimming pared 2 bases from V and 4 bases from J, leaving 1 base between. CDR1 is SGHRS and CDR2 is YFSETQ in the germline V gene. The CDR3 sequence is 11 residues long. In DNA, the CDR3 is TGCGCCAGCAGCTTTTACAATGAGCAGTTCTTC. Its protein is CASSFYNEQFF. Looking up the rest from reference TRBV5-1 and TRBJ2-1 gives the full variable domain: KAGVTQTPRYLIKTRGQQVTLSCSPISGHRSVSWYQQTPGQGLQFLFEYFSETQRNKGNFPGRFSGRQFSNSRSEMNVSTLELGDSALYLCASSFYNEQFFGPGTRLTVL.

The V call is TRBV4-1, the J call TRBJ2-2; 10 bases are shared with TRBD2. The CDR3 contains 18 residues. V trimming: 0 bases; J trimming: 6 bases; junction bases outside the gene matches: 10. Germline V gene data show CDR1 as MGHRA and CDR2 as YSYEKL. The CDR3, as DNA: TGCGCCAGCAGCCAAGAGGACTTAGCGGGGGGATGGGCCGGGGAGCTGTTTTTT. It codes for CASSQEDLAGGWAGELFF.

The CDR3 sequence is CASSPPPGLKETQYF. The CDR3 region has the DNA TGTGCCAGCAGCCCCCCCCCGGGACTTAAAGAGACCCAGTACTTC. V and J are TRBV6-6 and TRBJ2-5; D might be TRBD2 (6 bases). V shed 6 bases and J shed 3 bases, with 17 bases lying between them. Germline V gene lookup returns CDR1 MNHNY and CDR2 SVGAGI (reference sequence). The CDR3 has 15 residues.

The chain is built from TRBV28 and TRBJ1-2; D not resolved. From germline, CDR1 is MDHEN and CDR2 SYDVKM. The CDR3 runs 15 residues. V lost 2 bases to trimming and J lost 1 base, with 11 bases between them. The CDR3 protein is CASSLVQQINYGYTF. The DNA of the CDR3 is TGTGCCAGCAGTTTAGTACAGCAAATTAACTATGGCTACACCTTC.

This rearrangement joins TRBV10-2 to TRBJ1-6; D unclear. Trimming stripped 6 bases from V and 8 bases from J, with 11 bases between. Germline values: CDR1 WSHSY, CDR2 SAAADI. The CDR3 runs to 13 residues. CDR3 protein: CASRNRRDSPLHF. CDR3 bases: TGCGCCAGCAGGAACAGAAGAGATTCACCCCTCCACTTT.

The chain carries TRBV10-1 and TRBJ1-2; D remains ambiguous. V lost 9 bases, J lost 2 bases, and 7 bases lay in between. Germline CDR1 and CDR2: WNHNN and SYGVQD (reference sequence). The CDR3 loop spans 11 amino acids. CDR3 nucleotide sequence: TGCGCCAGTGAGAAGAACTATGGCTACACCTTC. Protein product: CASEKNYGYTF.

This clone was seen more than once but under ten times. V and J are TRBV12-5 and TRBJ2-5; 9 nucleotides align to TRBD1. This CDR3 is built from 16 residues. Trimming at V came to 4 bases and at J to 5 bases, leaving 11 bases not matched to a gene. Germline V CDR1 and CDR2: LGHNT, FRNRAP. CDR3 protein: CASGSGTGQPEETQYF. The CDR3, as DNA: TGTGCTAGTGGTTCCGGGACAGGGCAACCTGAGGAGACCCAGTACTTC. Based on the CDR3 plus reference TRBV12-5 and TRBJ2-5, the full variable domain is DARVTQTPRHKVTEMGQEVTMRCQPILGHNTVFWYRQTMMQGLELLAYFRNRAPLDDSGMPKDRFSAEMPDATLATLKIQPSEPRDSAVYFCASGSGTGQPEETQYFGPGTRLLVL.

The V call is TRBV4-1, the J call TRBJ2-1; possibly TRBD2 for D (5 bases). CDR3 length: 17 residues. Germline values: CDR1 MGHRA, CDR2 YSYEKL. Between the trimmed V and J ends, which lost 1 base and 8 bases, there was a span of 21 bases. Here the CDR3 DNA reads TGCGCCAGCAGCCAAGGGGCTAGTCGAGGGTATGTGGATGAGCAGTTCTTC. Amino acids: CASSQGASRGYVDEQFF.

The CDR3 sequence: CASSWLRCVNSPLHF. The CDR3 DNA reads as TGTGCCAGCAGCTGGCTTCGTTGCGTTAATTCACCCCTCCACTTT. The chain links TRBV7-4 to TRBJ1-6, with D unclear. The V gene lost 4 bases and the J gene lost 6 bases, with 13 bases spanning the gap. Germline CDR1 reads SGHVT; CDR2 reads SQSDAQ. The CDR3 sequence is 15 residues long.

This chain connects TRBV11-2 to TRBJ2-5; tentatively, D is TRBD2 (5 bases). The CDR3 length is 13 residues. Germline values: CDR1 SGHAT, CDR2 FQNNGV. Trimming shortened V by 1 base and J by 7 bases, and 10 bases separated the two germline ends. The CDR3 region has the DNA TGTGCCAGCAGCTTAGCTGGTGAGGGGACCCAGTACTTC. It yields the protein CASSLAGEGTQYF.

The rearrangement joins TRBV18 to TRBJ2-1; 7 bases agree with TRBD1. V was pared by 3 bases and J by 4 bases, with 6 bases of the junction left unmatched. Germline V gives CDR1 KGHSH, CDR2 LQKENI. The CDR3 length is 15 residues. Here the CDR3 reads CASSPGTERYNEQFF. The CDR3 coding sequence is TGTGCCAGCTCACCGGGGACAGAACGATACAATGAGCAGTTCTTC.

The chain links TRBV29-1 to TRBJ1-2, with D possibly being TRBD1 (6 bases). V dropped 3 bases and J dropped 13 bases, with 18 bases sitting between them. The CDR3 covers 12 residues. Germline CDR1 is SQVTM and CDR2 is ANQGSEA. This CDR3 is CSVESGAPESTF. The CDR3 DNA sequence: TGCAGCGTTGAGTCAGGGGCGCCCGAGTCCACCTTC.